Shown below are 29 T cell receptor beta chains from a single sample sequenced in a study of T cells in Graves' hyperthyroidism and ophthalmopathy. From RNA transcripts, TCR beta CDR3 regions were amplified. The HTBI set primed first-round TCR CDR3 RT-PCR. TCRdb recomputed calls from the multiplex PCR reads with MiXCR, one row per CDR3 protein. The sample carries approximately 500,000 distinct CDR3 sequences, roughly 46% recorded once. Sequenced: peripheral blood or thyroid tissue (not recorded which). Receptor source: a woman under 30 with Graves' hyperthyroidism.

The chain uses TRBV29-1 and TRBJ1-5, with 7 bases that match TRBD1. Germline V gene lookup returns CDR1 SQVTM and CDR2 ANQGSEA. The V segment lost 5 bases and the J segment 6 bases; nucleotides outside the gene matches: 10. The CDR3 is made up of 14 amino acids. This CDR3 reads CSVRAGGEGQPQHF. The CDR3 DNA sequence: TGCAGCGTTAGGGCAGGGGGAGAAGGTCAGCCCCAGCATTTT.

Regarding this clonotype: Since the CDR3 does not end with the conserved phenylalanine or tryptophan, this likely comes from a read error. The chain couples TRBV7-2 to TRBJ1-5; 8 bases agree with TRBD1. Trimming took 5 bases from V and 4 from J; bases not matched to a gene: 4. The CDR3 loop spans 14 amino acids. CDR1 SGHTA and CDR2 FQGNSA come from the germline V gene. The DNA of the CDR3 is TGTGCCAGCAGCCTTACAGGGGGTAATCAGCCCCAGCATTCT. This gives the protein CASSLTGGNQPQHS.

This clonotype was picked up many times. The chain carries TRBV20-1 and TRBJ1-2, with 7 positions matching TRBD1. The V gene's germline CDR1 is DFQATT and CDR2 SNEGSKA (reference sequence). The CDR3 length is 14 residues. V trimming: 5 bases; J trimming: 4 bases; junction bases outside the gene matches: 10. In DNA form, the CDR3 reads TGCAGTGCTGGCAGGAGGGGGCGCAGCTATGGCTACACCTTC. Protein product: CSAGRRGRSYGYTF.

With regard to this clonotype: Since a much larger clone is just one base distant, this may be a read error. This chain uses TRBV6-2 or TRBV6-3 with TRBJ2-7; D uncertain. Per the germline V gene, CDR1 is MNHEY and CDR2 is SVGEGT. The CDR3 is made up of 17 amino acids. CDR3 sequence reads: CASSYSTRLPITYEQNF. As DNA, the CDR3 is TGTGCCAGCAGTTACTCGACGCGCCTGCCCATAACCTACGAGCAGAACTTC.

This clonotype was detected many times. This chain connects TRBV7-9 to TRBJ1-2; D is ambiguous. The V gene's germline CDR1 is SEHNR and CDR2 FQNEAQ (reference sequence). Trimming stripped 2 bases from V and 2 bases from J, with 12 bases between. The length of the CDR3 is 15 residues. CDR3 nucleotide sequence: TGTGCCAGCAGCTTAAGTCTCAGCCCGAACTATGGCTACACCTTC. Translating gives CASSLSLSPNYGYTF.

This clonotype came up many times. This chain joins TRBV12-3 or TRBV12-4 and TRBJ2-7, with TRBD2 as a possible D gene (5 bases). The CDR3 totals 15 residues. With 6 bases removed from V and 2 bases from J, the gap between germline ends came to 17 bases. The CDR3 is CASSPASPGTYEQYF. CDR3 nucleotide sequence: TGTGCCAGCAGCCCCGCGAGCCCGGGGACCTACGAGCAGTACTTC.

This clonotype was observed many times. The chain is built from TRBV6-5 and TRBJ2-7; tentative D call: TRBD2 (5 bases). With 7 bases removed from V and 3 bases from J, the gap between germline ends came to 10 bases. CDR1 is MNHEY and CDR2 is SVGAGI in the germline V gene. The CDR3 loop spans 12 amino acids. The CDR3 here is CASKKRDYEQYF. Here the CDR3 DNA reads TGTGCCAGCAAAAAACGGGACTACGAGCAGTACTTC.

This clonotype was seen repeatedly, ten times or more. This chain's CDR3 is CSARDPHASGTQETQYF. DNA for the CDR3: TGCAGTGCTAGAGACCCTCATGCGAGCGGGACACAAGAGACCCAGTACTTC. The chain uses TRBV20-1 and TRBJ2-5, with D possibly matching TRBD2 (7 bases). The V gene's germline CDR1 is DFQATT and CDR2 SNEGSKA (reference sequence). The CDR3 runs 17 residues. V was pared by 0 bases and J by 2 bases, with 19 bases between.

The rearrangement joins TRBV9 to TRBJ2-1, with 9 bases fitting TRBD1. From germline, CDR1 is SGDLS and CDR2 YYNGEE. CDR3 length equals 16 residues. The junction had 9 bases not matched to a gene; V was cut back by 0 bases and J by 8 bases. This CDR3 is CASSVGQGDGIYEQFF. Written as DNA, the CDR3 is TGTGCCAGCAGCGTAGGACAGGGGGATGGGATATATGAGCAGTTCTTC.

This clonotype was seen ten or more times. The CDR3 loop is CATSRDTYGDRLGGNTIYF. The CDR3 region has the DNA TGTGCCACCAGCAGAGACACATATGGAGACCGTCTAGGGGGAAACACCATATATTTT. The J gene is TRBJ1-3, the V gene TRBV15; D gene uncertain. The germline CDR1 and CDR2 sequences are LNHNV and YYDKDF (reference sequence). Trimming pared 0 bases from V and 4 bases from J, leaving 22 bases between. This CDR3 is built from 19 residues.

The rearrangement uses TRBV2 and TRBJ1-2; D is unresolved. V was cut by 8 bases and J by 1 base, with 11 bases left in between. Germline loops: CDR1 SNHLY, CDR2 FYNNEI. The CDR3 consists of 13 residues. The CDR3 reads CASLVTVNYGYTF. The CDR3, as DNA: TGTGCCAGCTTAGTAACAGTTAACTATGGCTACACCTTC.

The chain couples TRBV29-1 to TRBJ1-1; TRBD1 matches 7 bases. The CDR3 length is 12 residues. Germline V gene lookup returns CDR1 SQVTM and CDR2 ANQGSEA. The J segment lost 0 bases and the V segment lost 7 bases, leaving 2 bases of the junction unmatched. CDR3 coding DNA: TGCAGCGCCGACAGGGTGAACACTGAAGCTTTCTTT. This gives the protein CSADRVNTEAFF.

V and J are TRBV11-2 and TRBJ2-2; possible D gene TRBD1, 5 bases. V was trimmed by 2 bases and J by 6 bases, leaving 13 bases between them. The germline V gene has CDR1 SGHAT and CDR2 FQNNGV. The CDR3 covers 15 residues. CDR3 protein: CASSLSPGLAGELFF. CDR3 nucleotide sequence: TGTGCCAGCAGCTTAAGTCCAGGGTTGGCCGGGGAGCTGTTTTTT.

The chain has TRBV9 and TRBJ2-7, with D perhaps assigned TRBD1 or TRBD2 (5 bases each). CDR1 SGDLS and CDR2 YYNGEE come from the germline V gene. This CDR3 is built from 15 residues. Trimming shortened V by 3 bases and J by 0 bases, and 13 bases separated the two germline ends. The CDR3 DNA reads as TGTGCCAGCAGCGAAGGGACGCCGAGCTCCTACGAGCAGTACTTC. It yields the protein CASSEGTPSSYEQYF.

There are a few counts of this clonotype. The rearrangement links TRBV2 to TRBJ1-2; 8 bases are shared with TRBD1. Per germline, CDR1 SNHLY and CDR2 FYNNEI. V dropped 4 bases and J dropped 5; count of bases not matched to a gene: 9. The length of the CDR3 is 15 residues. The CDR3 coding sequence is TGTGCCAGCAGTGTATCACAGGGGGACGGATATGGCTACACCTTC. As protein: CASSVSQGDGYGYTF.

Details on this clonotype: A much larger clone lies a single base off, so this may be a read error. J is TRBJ2-7 and V is TRBV11-3; D call uncertain. The CDR3 runs to 13 residues. The germline CDR1 and CDR2 sequences are SGHNT and YENEEA. V lost 5 bases, J lost 7 bases, and 15 bases lay in between. Here the CDR3 reads CASSVGSYNEQYF. CDR3 nucleotide sequence: TGTGCCAGCAGCGTTGGATCCTACAATGAGCAGTACTTC.

V is TRBV5-4 and J is TRBJ2-3; D possibly corresponds to TRBD2 (6 bases). Germline V CDR1 and CDR2: SGHNT, YYREEE (reference sequence). This CDR3 spans 15 amino acids. The germline V and J ends were trimmed by 0 bases and 1 base, with 9 bases remaining between them. CDR3 sequence: CASSLDGGGTDTQYF. As DNA, the CDR3 is TGTGCCAGCAGCTTGGATGGCGGGGGCACAGATACGCAGTATTTT.

V gene TRBV29-1 combines with J gene TRBJ1-1; no reliable D call. This CDR3 region has 12 residues. Germline lookup yields CDR1 SQVTM and CDR2 ANQGSEA. Between the trimmed V and J ends, which lost 6 bases and 5 bases, there was a span of 13 bases. CDR3 in amino acids: CSVYSGGTEAFF. CDR3 DNA sequence: TGCAGCGTCTATAGCGGCGGGACTGAAGCTTTCTTT. The whole variable domain, remainder taken from reference TRBV29-1 and TRBJ1-1, is SAVISQKPSRDICQRGTSLTIQCQVDSQVTMMFWYRQQPGQSLTLIATANQGSEATYESGFVIDKFPISRPNLTFSTLTVSNMSPEDSSIYLCSVYSGGTEAFFGQGTRLTVV.

The rearrangement uses TRBV10-3 and TRBJ2-1; 7 bases fit TRBD1. The CDR3 runs 16 residues. After removal of 1 base from V and 5 bases from J, the junction contained 8 bases not matched to a gene. Germline V gene data show CDR1 as ENHRY and CDR2 as SYGVKD. CDR3 sequence: CAISELPGQLDNEQFF. DNA of the CDR3: TGTGCCATCAGTGAGTTACCGGGACAGCTGGACAATGAGCAGTTCTTC.

This clonotype was recorded at least ten times. For the CDR3, the DNA is TGCGCCAGCAGCTTGGGGACTAGACAGGGGCAGCAGTACTTC. It yields the protein CASSLGTRQGQQYF. This chain links TRBV5-1 with TRBJ2-7, with D possibly being TRBD1 (8 bases). Germline values: CDR1 SGHRS, CDR2 YFSETQ. This CDR3 is built from 14 residues. Trimming pared 0 bases from V and 8 bases from J, leaving 15 bases between.

This clonotype was recorded at least ten times. The V and J genes are TRBV4-1 and TRBJ1-3; D call uncertain. V was clipped by 1 base and J by 0 bases, with 16 bases between them. Germline V lookup: CDR1 MGHRA, CDR2 YSYEKL. The CDR3 is 18 amino acids. The CDR3 spells CASSQVDLVPFSGNTIYF. The CDR3 DNA is TGCGCCAGCAGCCAAGTTGACTTGGTTCCTTTCTCTGGAAACACCATATATTTT.

Many counts were recorded for this clonotype. The chain uses TRBV5-1 and TRBJ2-7, with 7 bases lining up with TRBD1. Germline CDR1 and CDR2: SGHRS and YFSETQ. CDR3 length equals 15 residues. V dropped 5 bases and J dropped 1; count of bases not matched to a gene: 9. The CDR3 DNA reads as TGCGCCAGCAGTTCCGGACAGGCAAAATCCTACGAGCAGTACTTC. This translates into CASSSGQAKSYEQYF.

V and J are TRBV12-3 or TRBV12-4 and TRBJ1-1; a weak D match, TRBD1 (5 bases). The ends were cut back, 11 bases at V and 6 bases at J, with 16 bases in the middle. The CDR3 sequence is 12 residues long. The CDR3, as DNA: TGTGCCGGGGCAGGGACGGGGGCTGAAGCTTTCTTT. Its protein product is CAGAGTGAEAFF.

Concerning this clonotype: Relative to the germline gene, one junction end is altered; a read error may explain this. This rearrangement joins TRBV19 to TRBJ2-5, with D perhaps TRBD2 (6 bases). CDR1 is LNHDA and CDR2 is SQIVND in the germline V gene (reference sequence). CDR3 length: 12 residues. The CDR3 bases are TGCAGTGCTAAGCCGGGAGAAGAGACCCAGTACTTC. It codes for CSAKPGEETQYF.

This chain joins TRBV6-5 and TRBJ2-7, with no clear D. The V and J ends lost 4 bases and 6 bases respectively, with 16 bases between them. CDR1 and CDR2 (germline): MNHEY, SVGAGI. The CDR3 is 14 residues long. The CDR3, as DNA: TGTGCCAGCAGTTTCCTAGGATGGACCTCCGAGCAGTACTTC. Translating it yields CASSFLGWTSEQYF.

This clonotype was found many times. The chain joins TRBV7-9 to TRBJ2-6; D remains ambiguous. V lost 1 base to trimming and J lost 1 base, with 11 bases between them. From germline, CDR1 is SEHNR and CDR2 FQNEAQ (reference sequence). CDR3 size: 17 residues. The CDR3 protein is CASSLDTSQSGANVLTF. The CDR3 coding sequence is TGTGCCAGCAGCTTAGACACCAGTCAGTCTGGGGCCAACGTCCTGACTTTC.

This clonotype was counted between two and nine times. The chain employs TRBV7-6 and TRBJ2-6; D not certain. V was trimmed by 4 bases and J by 0 bases, leaving 10 bases between them. This CDR3 is built from 16 residues. Germline assignment: CDR1 SGHVS and CDR2 FNYEAQ. The CDR3 nucleotides read TGTGCCAGCAGCTCCCGGCCAGCCTCTGGGGCCAACGTCCTGACTTTC. It translates to CASSSRPASGANVLTF.

This clonotype was seen repeatedly, ten times or more. The chain combines TRBV7-9 with TRBJ1-1, with 8 bases fitting TRBD1. The CDR3 loop spans 13 amino acids. Germline CDR1 is SEHNR and CDR2 is FQNEAQ (reference sequence). Trimming removed 2 bases from V and 4 bases from J; junction bases left unmatched: 0. CDR3 sequence: CASSLQGATEAFF. CDR3 sequence (DNA): TGTGCCAGCAGCTTACAGGGGGCCACTGAAGCTTTCTTT.

A word on this clonotype: This may stem from a read error, because a much larger clone lies one nucleotide away. The gene calls are TRBV5-1 and TRBJ2-7; 7 nucleotides line up with TRBD1. CDR1 is SGHRS and CDR2 is YFSETQ in the germline V gene. The CDR3 extends over 13 amino acids. The V and J ends lost 5 bases and 0 bases, in that order; junction bases with no gene match: 2. The CDR3 coding sequence is TGCGCCAGCAGGACAGGGTCCTCCTACGAGCAGTACTTC. Protein sequence: CASRTGSSYEQYF.